This is a list of T cell receptor beta chains from one sample in a study of T-cell memory formation after mild COVID-19. TCRdb reanalysed the 5' RACE reads using MiXCR and keeps one entry per CDR3 protein. The data hold 200,000 to 300,000 distinct CDR3 sequences, with 15% to 17% observed a single time. Sequencing was carried out using PBMCs or a T cell subset sorted from them (not recorded which). These receptors were obtained from an adult woman who had mild COVID-19 (a few samples of this study predate the infection). Cell type and time point are not known. Each CDR3 is given with its conserved first and last residue. Each record gives: D gene, J gene, V gene, clone size, CDR3 DNA, CDR3 protein. D genes are given only for firm matches. Rows give clone size only sometimes, using once, few, many, or a class for an expanded clone.

D: .
J: TRBJ2-2
V: TRBV5-1
size: few
DNA: TGCGCCAGCAGCTTGGATGGCTTCCGCGGGGAGCTGTTTTTT
CDR3: CASSLDGFRGELFF

D: .
J: TRBJ2-2
V: TRBV12-3/TRBV12-4
size: few
DNA: TGTGCCAGCAGTACATCCGGGGAGCTGTTTTTT
CDR3: CASSTSGELFF

D: .
J: TRBJ2-7
V: TRBV6-2/TRBV6-3
size: few
DNA: TGTGCCAGTTTCGACAGGACCTACGAGCAGTACTTC
CDR3: CASFDRTYEQYF

D: .
J: TRBJ2-3
V: TRBV7-2
size: .
DNA: TGTGCCAGCAGCTTAGTGAAGGGAGAAGATACGCAGTATTTT
CDR3: CASSLVKGEDTQYF

D: .
J: TRBJ2-2
V: TRBV7-2
size: few
DNA: TGTGCCAGCAGCTTATTTACGGGAGCGAACACCGGGGAGCTGTTTTTT
CDR3: CASSLFTGANTGELFF

D: .
J: TRBJ2-1
V: TRBV7-9
size: few
DNA: TGTGCCAGCAGCTTATATGGCGGTTACAATGAGCAGTTCTTC
CDR3: CASSLYGGYNEQFF

D: TRBD2
J: TRBJ2-1
V: TRBV24-1
size: few
DNA: TGTGCCACCAGTGAATCGGGGGGGAAGGACAATGAGCAGTTCTTC
CDR3: CATSESGGKDNEQFF

D: TRBD2
J: TRBJ2-3
V: TRBV6-2/TRBV6-3
size: few
DNA: TGTGCCAGCAGGGGGGACTACACAGATACGCAGTATTTT
CDR3: CASRGDYTDTQYF

D: TRBD1
J: TRBJ2-1
V: TRBV20-1
size: few
DNA: TGCAGTGCACCTAGGACAGGGATGAGGTACAATGAGCAGTTCTTC
CDR3: CSAPRTGMRYNEQFF

D: TRBD1
J: TRBJ1-2
V: TRBV3-1
size: .
DNA: TGTGCCAGTACGGACAGGGGCACAGGCTACACCTTC
CDR3: CASTDRGTGYTF

D: TRBD1
J: TRBJ2-1
V: TRBV29-1
size: few
DNA: TGCAGCGGAGGGACAGGACACTACAATGAGCAGTTCTTC
CDR3: CSGGTGHYNEQFF

D: TRBD1
J: TRBJ1-2
V: TRBV12-3/TRBV12-4
size: many
DNA: TGTGCCAGCAGTCCAAGACAGGGGGCCTATGGCTACACCTTC
CDR3: CASSPRQGAYGYTF

D: TRBD1
J: TRBJ1-2
V: TRBV6-1
size: .
DNA: TGTGCCAGCAGTTCGGGGACAGGGGGGACCTATGGCTACACCTTC
CDR3: CASSSGTGGTYGYTF

D: TRBD2
J: TRBJ2-3
V: TRBV5-1
size: .
DNA: TGCGCCAGCCAGGGACTAGCGGCAGATACGCAGTATTTT
CDR3: CASQGLAADTQYF

D: .
J: TRBJ2-5
V: TRBV24-1
size: .
DNA: TGTGCCACCAGTTCAGGGGCTTTGGAGACCCAGTACTTC
CDR3: CATSSGALETQYF

D: TRBD1
J: TRBJ2-2
V: TRBV24-1
size: .
DNA: TGTGCCACCAGTGACCCCGCCGGGACAGTCAGGTTTGGCACCGGGGAGCTGTTTTTT
CDR3: CATSDPAGTVRFGTGELFF

D: .
J: TRBJ2-2
V: TRBV19
size: few
DNA: TGTGCCAGTAGGGCCGCCGCCAGTGGCGGGGAGCTGTTTTTT
CDR3: CASRAAASGGELFF

D: .
J: TRBJ1-1
V: TRBV11-1
size: .
DNA: TGTGCCAGCAGCTTAGTGATGGTGGCGGAAGCTTTCTTT
CDR3: CASSLVMVAEAFF

D: .
J: TRBJ1-1
V: TRBV20-1
size: few
DNA: TGCAGTGCTAGATTCGCGGGAAACACTGAAGCTTTCTTT
CDR3: CSARFAGNTEAFF

D: TRBD2
J: TRBJ2-7
V: TRBV30
size: few
DNA: TGTGCCTGGACTAGCGGGAACGTCGAGCAGTACTTC
CDR3: CAWTSGNVEQYF

D: .
J: TRBJ1-1
V: TRBV5-1
size: .
DNA: TGCGCCAGCAGCAGAGAGGGACGGGGCCGGAACACTGAAGCTTTCTTT
CDR3: CASSREGRGRNTEAFF

D: .
J: TRBJ2-7
V: TRBV30
size: few
DNA: TGTGCCTGGAGTATCGGGGACCACCAGTACTTC
CDR3: CAWSIGDHQYF

D: .
J: TRBJ2-4
V: TRBV3-1
size: .
DNA: TGTGCCAGCAGCCAAGGGTCGGGCGGGAAGCACATTCAGTACTTC
CDR3: CASSQGSGGKHIQYF

D: .
J: TRBJ2-3
V: TRBV9
size: many
DNA: TGTGCCAGCAGCGAGGGGGAACTACGCGGGGGAGATACGCAGTATTTT
CDR3: CASSEGELRGGDTQYF

D: TRBD1
J: TRBJ1-6
V: TRBV5-1
size: many
DNA: TGCGCCAGCAGCTACTACCCGGGACAGGGGGCTAGTCCCGGGAATAATTCACCCCTCCACTTT
CDR3: CASSYYPGQGASPGNNSPLHF

D: TRBD1
J: TRBJ2-5
V: TRBV2
size: few
DNA: TGTGCCAGCAGTGAAGCGCTAGGGACAGAAGAGACCCAGTACTTC
CDR3: CASSEALGTEETQYF

D: .
J: TRBJ1-1
V: TRBV9
size: .
DNA: TGTGCCAGCAACAACCCACCGAGGAGGACTGAAGCTTTCTTT
CDR3: CASNNPPRRTEAFF

D: TRBD1
J: TRBJ2-2
V: TRBV5-1
size: .
DNA: TGCGCCAGCAGCACCACAGGGGGTAGCACCGGGGAGCTGTTTTTT
CDR3: CASSTTGGSTGELFF

D: TRBD2
J: TRBJ2-4
V: TRBV15
size: few
DNA: TGTGCCACCAGCAGAGTAGCGGGAGGAGACATTCAGTACTTC
CDR3: CATSRVAGGDIQYF

D: .
J: TRBJ2-1
V: TRBV5-5
size: few
DNA: TGTGCCAGCAGCTTGAGAATAGGGTCCCCCGTGAAAGAGCAGTTCTTC
CDR3: CASSLRIGSPVKEQFF

D: .
J: TRBJ1-3
V: TRBV12-3/TRBV12-4
size: many
DNA: TGTGCCAGCAGCTTGGGCCCTGGATCTGGAAACACCATATATTTT
CDR3: CASSLGPGSGNTIYF

D: TRBD1
J: TRBJ1-1
V: TRBV29-1
size: few
DNA: TGCAGCGTTGGGGGACAGGGACTCACTGAAGCTTTCTTT
CDR3: CSVGGQGLTEAFF

D: TRBD1
J: TRBJ1-5
V: TRBV20-1
size: few
DNA: TGCAGTGTTTCTGGACAGGGCGACTATGTGTCCCAGCATTTT
CDR3: CSVSGQGDYVSQHF

D: TRBD1
J: TRBJ2-4
V: TRBV12-3/TRBV12-4
size: .
DNA: TGTGCCAGCAGTCCCGGGACAGGGAAATTAGCCAAAAACATTCAGTACTTC
CDR3: CASSPGTGKLAKNIQYF

D: .
J: TRBJ1-5
V: TRBV20-1
size: .
DNA: TGCAGTGCGCGGACAGTTAATCAGCCCCAGCATTTT
CDR3: CSARTVNQPQHF

D: .
J: TRBJ1-1
V: TRBV5-1
size: .
DNA: TGCGCCAGCAGCTTGCAAAGGGCCGGGAACACTGAAGCTTTCTTT
CDR3: CASSLQRAGNTEAFF

D: .
J: TRBJ1-5
V: TRBV5-4
size: .
DNA: TGTGCCAGCAGCTTGTCCGGGGATGTCGCTCAGCCCCAGCATTTT
CDR3: CASSLSGDVAQPQHF

D: .
J: TRBJ1-1
V: TRBV6-2/TRBV6-3
size: .
DNA: TGTGCCAGCGGGGGTGGCATAGAAGCTTTCTTT
CDR3: CASGGGIEAFF

D: .
J: TRBJ1-2
V: TRBV6-6
size: .
DNA: TGTGCCAGCAGATCCCAGAGGGACACCCCCTCTGATGGCTACACCTTC
CDR3: CASRSQRDTPSDGYTF

D: TRBD1
J: TRBJ2-5
V: TRBV2
size: few
DNA: TGTGCCAGCTTACCTTCGGACAGGGTTCAAGAGACCCAGTACTTC
CDR3: CASLPSDRVQETQYF

D: .
J: TRBJ2-6
V: TRBV5-1
size: .
DNA: TGCGCCAGCAGCCTTGGGACGGCCAGCTCTGGGGCCAACGTCCTGACTTTC
CDR3: CASSLGTASSGANVLTF

D: .
J: TRBJ1-2
V: TRBV11-2
size: .
DNA: TGTGCCAGCAGCTTAGAAGCAGGGGCTGGATATGGCTACACCTTC
CDR3: CASSLEAGAGYGYTF

D: .
J: TRBJ1-1
V: TRBV5-4
size: few
DNA: TGTGCCAGCAGCCGGACCCAAGGCTCTGAAGCTTTCTTT
CDR3: CASSRTQGSEAFF

D: .
J: TRBJ2-2
V: TRBV7-2
size: many
DNA: TGTGCCAGCAGCTTAGCGGGACAAAACACCGGGGAGCTGTTTTTT
CDR3: CASSLAGQNTGELFF

D: .
J: TRBJ1-1
V: TRBV11-2
size: many
DNA: TGTGCCAGCAGCTTAGTGGGTAGGACTGAAGCTTTCTTT
CDR3: CASSLVGRTEAFF

D: TRBD2
J: TRBJ2-1
V: TRBV12-3/TRBV12-4
size: .
DNA: TGTGCCAGCAGTCCCTCTAGCGGGAGCTACAATGAGCAGTTCTTC
CDR3: CASSPSSGSYNEQFF

D: .
J: TRBJ2-6
V: TRBV29-1
size: .
DNA: TGCAGCGTTGATGGTGGGTTCGGGGCCAACGTCCTGACTTTC
CDR3: CSVDGGFGANVLTF

D: .
J: TRBJ1-2
V: TRBV4-3
size: .
DNA: TGCGCCAGCAGCCAAGAGCCTACGGGGGGCTATGGCTACACCTTC
CDR3: CASSQEPTGGYGYTF

D: .
J: TRBJ2-7
V: TRBV19
size: few
DNA: TGTGCCAGTAGTAGGGGGGCAGGGTCCTACGAGCAGTACTTC
CDR3: CASSRGAGSYEQYF

D: TRBD1
J: TRBJ2-7
V: TRBV30
size: .
DNA: TGTGCCTGGAAACGTGACAGGGGGCGCCCCTACGAGCAGTACTTC
CDR3: CAWKRDRGRPYEQYF

D: TRBD1
J: TRBJ2-7
V: TRBV18
size: few
DNA: TGTGCCAGCTCGAGACAGGGGGTAATCGAGCAGTACTTC
CDR3: CASSRQGVIEQYF

D: .
J: TRBJ1-2
V: TRBV7-2
size: .
DNA: TGTGCCAGCAGCACCGGACAGCCCTATGGCTACACCTTC
CDR3: CASSTGQPYGYTF

D: TRBD2
J: TRBJ2-6
V: TRBV20-1
size: few
DNA: TGCAGTGCTAGTCGTGGGACTACGATCTCTGGGGCCAACGTCCTGACTTTC
CDR3: CSASRGTTISGANVLTF